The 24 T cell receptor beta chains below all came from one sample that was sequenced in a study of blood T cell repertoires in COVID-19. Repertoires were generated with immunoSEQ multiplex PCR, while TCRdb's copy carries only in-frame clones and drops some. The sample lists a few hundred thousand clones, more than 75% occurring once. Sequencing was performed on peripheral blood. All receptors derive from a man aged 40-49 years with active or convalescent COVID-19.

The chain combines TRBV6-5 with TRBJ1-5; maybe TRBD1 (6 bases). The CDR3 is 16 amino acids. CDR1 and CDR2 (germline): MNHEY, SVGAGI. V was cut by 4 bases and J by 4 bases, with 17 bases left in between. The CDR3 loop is CASSSLDTGTNQPQHF. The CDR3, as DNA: TGTGCCAGCAGTTCCCTCGACACGGGGACAAATCAGCCCCAGCATTTT.

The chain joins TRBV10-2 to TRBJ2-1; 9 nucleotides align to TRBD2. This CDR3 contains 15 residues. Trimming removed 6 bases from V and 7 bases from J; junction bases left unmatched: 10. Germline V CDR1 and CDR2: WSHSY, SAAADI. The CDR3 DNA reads TGCGCCAGCAGGATAGCGGGAGAGGCGGGTAATGAGCAGTTCTTC. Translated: CASRIAGEAGNEQFF.

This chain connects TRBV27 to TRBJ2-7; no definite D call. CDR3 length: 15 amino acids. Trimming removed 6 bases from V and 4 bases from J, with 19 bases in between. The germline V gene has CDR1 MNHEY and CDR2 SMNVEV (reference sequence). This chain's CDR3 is CASRGITRQCYEQYF. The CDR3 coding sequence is TGTGCCAGCAGGGGCATAACCCGGCAGTGTTACGAGCAGTACTTC.

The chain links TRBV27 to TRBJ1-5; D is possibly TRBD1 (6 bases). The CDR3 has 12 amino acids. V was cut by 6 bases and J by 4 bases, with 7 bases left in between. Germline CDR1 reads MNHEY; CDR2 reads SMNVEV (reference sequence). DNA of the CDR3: TGTGCCAGCAGAACAGGGAATCAGCCCCAGCATTTT. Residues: CASRTGNQPQHF.

The chain's CDR3 is CASSATGPHQGSSPLHF. The CDR3 region has the DNA TGTGCCAGTAGTGCTACCGGGCCGCATCAGGGGTCTTCACCCCTCCACTTT. V gene TRBV19 combines with J gene TRBJ1-6; TRBD1 might be the D (6 bases). The CDR3 is made up of 17 amino acids. In germline, CDR1 is LNHDA, CDR2 SQIVND (reference sequence). V was shortened by 5 bases and J by 9 bases, with 23 bases between the two germline ends.

DNA of the CDR3: TGTGCCAGCAGCCCCCCAGGGGGCCTCGGTCAGCCCCAGCATTTT. This gives the protein CASSPPGGLGQPQHF. The V gene is TRBV28, the J gene TRBJ1-5; TRBD1 agrees at 8 bases. Germline CDR1 MDHEN, CDR2 SYDVKM. The CDR3 contains 15 residues. V lost 6 bases and J lost 6; bases outside the gene matches: 10.

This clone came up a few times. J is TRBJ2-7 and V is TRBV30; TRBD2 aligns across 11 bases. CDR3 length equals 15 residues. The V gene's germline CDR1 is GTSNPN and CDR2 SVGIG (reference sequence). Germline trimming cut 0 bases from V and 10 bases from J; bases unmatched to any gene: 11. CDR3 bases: TGTGCCTGGAGTGTACTTACCCGACTAGCGGGACGTCAGTACTTC. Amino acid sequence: CAWSVLTRLAGRQYF.

The CDR3 is CASSFSGTGASYNSPLHF. CDR3 coding DNA: TGTGCCAGCAGTTTCTCCGGGACAGGGGCATCCTATAATTCACCCCTCCACTTT. The chain combines TRBV28 with TRBJ1-6; 10 bases are a match to TRBD1. CDR3 size: 18 residues. CDR1 is MDHEN, CDR2 SYDVKM, per germline. J lost 1 base, V lost 3 bases, and 6 bases had no gene match.

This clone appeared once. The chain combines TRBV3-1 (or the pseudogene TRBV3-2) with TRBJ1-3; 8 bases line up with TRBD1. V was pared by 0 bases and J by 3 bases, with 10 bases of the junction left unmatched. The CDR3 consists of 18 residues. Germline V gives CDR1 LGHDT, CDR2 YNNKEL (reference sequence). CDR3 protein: CASSQEAGQGTFGNTIYF. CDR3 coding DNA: TGTGCCAGCAGCCAAGAAGCAGGACAGGGAACATTTGGAAACACCATATATTTT.

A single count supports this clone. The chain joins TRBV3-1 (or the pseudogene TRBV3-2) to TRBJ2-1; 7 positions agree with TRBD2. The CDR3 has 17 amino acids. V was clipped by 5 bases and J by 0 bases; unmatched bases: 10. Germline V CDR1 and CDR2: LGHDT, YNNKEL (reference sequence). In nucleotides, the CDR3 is TGTGCCAGCAGCGTCGGTCGGGGGGTTAACTCCTACAATGAGCAGTTCTTC. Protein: CASSVGRGVNSYNEQFF.

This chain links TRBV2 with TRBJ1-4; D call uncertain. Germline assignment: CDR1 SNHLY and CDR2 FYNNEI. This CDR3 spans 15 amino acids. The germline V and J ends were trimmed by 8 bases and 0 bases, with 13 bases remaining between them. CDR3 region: CASRRRMATNEKLFF. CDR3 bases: TGTGCCAGCCGGCGGAGGATGGCAACTAATGAAAAACTGTTTTTT.

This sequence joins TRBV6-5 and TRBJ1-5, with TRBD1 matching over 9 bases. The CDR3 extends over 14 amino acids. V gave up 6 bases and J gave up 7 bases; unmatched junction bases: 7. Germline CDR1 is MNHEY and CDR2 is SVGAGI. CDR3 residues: CASRGTGSHQPQHF. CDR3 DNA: TGTGCCAGCAGGGGGACAGGGAGTCACCAGCCCCAGCATTTT.

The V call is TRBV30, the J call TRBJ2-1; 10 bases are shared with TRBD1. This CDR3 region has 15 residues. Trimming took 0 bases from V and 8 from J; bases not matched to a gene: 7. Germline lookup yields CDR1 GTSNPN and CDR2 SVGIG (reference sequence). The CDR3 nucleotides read TGTGCCTGGAGTGTATTTGGGACAGGGGATGATGAGCAGTTCTTC. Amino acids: CAWSVFGTGDDEQFF.

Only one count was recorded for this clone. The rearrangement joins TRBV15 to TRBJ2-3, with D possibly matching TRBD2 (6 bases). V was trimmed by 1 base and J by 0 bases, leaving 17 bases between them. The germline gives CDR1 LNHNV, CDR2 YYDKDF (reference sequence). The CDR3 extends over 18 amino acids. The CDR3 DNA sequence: TGTGCCACCAGCAGAGGGACAACCGCTAGCGCTAGCACAGATACGCAGTATTTT. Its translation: CATSRGTTASASTDTQYF. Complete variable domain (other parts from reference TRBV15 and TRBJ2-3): DAMVIQNPRYQVTQFGKPVTLSCSQTLNHNVMYWYQQKSSQAPKLLFHYYDKDFNNEADTPDNFQSRRPNTSFCFLDIRSPGLGDTAMYLCATSRGTTASASTDTQYFGPGTRLTVL.

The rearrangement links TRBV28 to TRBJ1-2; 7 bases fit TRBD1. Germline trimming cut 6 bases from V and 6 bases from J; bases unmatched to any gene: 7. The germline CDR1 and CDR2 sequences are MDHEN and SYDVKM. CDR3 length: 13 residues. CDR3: CASSLTGYDGYTF. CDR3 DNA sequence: TGTGCCAGCAGCCTGACAGGGTATGATGGCTACACCTTC.

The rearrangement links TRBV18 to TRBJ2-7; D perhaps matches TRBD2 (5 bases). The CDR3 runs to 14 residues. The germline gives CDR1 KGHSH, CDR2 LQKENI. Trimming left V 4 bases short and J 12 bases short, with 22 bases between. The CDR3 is CASSLTAGQWSAYF. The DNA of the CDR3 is TGTGCCAGCTCACTTACTGCGGGTCAATGGTCGGCGTACTTC.

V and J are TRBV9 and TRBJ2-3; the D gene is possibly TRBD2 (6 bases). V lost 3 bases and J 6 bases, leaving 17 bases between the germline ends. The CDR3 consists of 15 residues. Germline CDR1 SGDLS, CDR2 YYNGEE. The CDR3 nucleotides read TGTGCCAGCAGCGGAGGAGGGCGGGCGGGGGATACGCAGTATTTT. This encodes CASSGGGRAGDTQYF.

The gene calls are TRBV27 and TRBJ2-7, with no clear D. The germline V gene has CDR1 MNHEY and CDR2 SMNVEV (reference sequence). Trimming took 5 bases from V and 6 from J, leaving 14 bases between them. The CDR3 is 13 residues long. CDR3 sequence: CASSPARGSEQYF. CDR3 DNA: TGTGCCAGCAGTCCGGCACGAGGCAGCGAGCAGTACTTC.

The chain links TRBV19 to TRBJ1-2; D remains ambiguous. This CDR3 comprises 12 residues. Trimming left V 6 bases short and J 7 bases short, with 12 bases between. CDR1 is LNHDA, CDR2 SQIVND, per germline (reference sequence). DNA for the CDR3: TGTGCCAGTAGCCCCACCACTATTGGCTACACCTTC. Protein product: CASSPTTIGYTF.

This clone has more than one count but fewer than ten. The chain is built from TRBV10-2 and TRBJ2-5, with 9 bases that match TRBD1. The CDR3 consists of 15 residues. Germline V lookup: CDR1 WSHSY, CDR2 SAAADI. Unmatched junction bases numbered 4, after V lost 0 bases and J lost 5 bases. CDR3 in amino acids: CASSESQGARETQYF. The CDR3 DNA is TGCGCCAGCAGTGAGTCACAGGGGGCTAGGGAGACCCAGTACTTC.

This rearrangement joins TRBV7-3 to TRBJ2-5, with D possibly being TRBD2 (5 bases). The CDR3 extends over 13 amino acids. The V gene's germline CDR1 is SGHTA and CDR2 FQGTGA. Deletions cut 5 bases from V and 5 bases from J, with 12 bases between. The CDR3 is CASSRGQRETQYF. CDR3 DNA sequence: TGTGCCAGCAGCCGAGGGCAGAGGGAGACCCAGTACTTC.

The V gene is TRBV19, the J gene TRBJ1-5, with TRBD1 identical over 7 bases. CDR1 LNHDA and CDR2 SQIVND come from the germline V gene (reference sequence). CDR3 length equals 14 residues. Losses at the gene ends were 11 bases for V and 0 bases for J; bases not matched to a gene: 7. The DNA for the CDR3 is TGTGCCGGGGGACAGTTTTATAGCAATCAGCCCCAGCATTTT. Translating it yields CAGGQFYSNQPQHF.

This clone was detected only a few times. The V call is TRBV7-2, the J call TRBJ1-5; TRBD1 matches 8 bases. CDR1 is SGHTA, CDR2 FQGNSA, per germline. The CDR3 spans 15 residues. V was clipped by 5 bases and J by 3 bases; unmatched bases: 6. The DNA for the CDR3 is TGTGCCAGCAGCACGCTGACAGGGGTCAATCAGCCCCAGCATTTT. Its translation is CASSTLTGVNQPQHF.

Here the CDR3 reads CASSLSRVGNTEAFF. CDR3 nucleotide sequence: TGTGCCAGTAGTCTGAGCAGGGTAGGAAACACTGAAGCTTTCTTT. This chain connects TRBV19 to TRBJ1-1; possibly TRBD1 for D (5 bases). CDR1 is LNHDA and CDR2 is SQIVND in the germline V gene (reference sequence). This CDR3 comprises 15 residues. Trimming removed 5 bases from V and 2 bases from J, with 15 bases in between. Complete variable domain (other parts from reference TRBV19 and TRBJ1-1): DGGITQSPKYLFRKEGQNVTLSCEQNLNHDAMYWYRQDPGQGLRLIYYSQIVNDFQKGDIAEGYSVSREKKESFPLTVTSAQKNPTAFYLCASSLSRVGNTEAFFGQGTRLTVV.